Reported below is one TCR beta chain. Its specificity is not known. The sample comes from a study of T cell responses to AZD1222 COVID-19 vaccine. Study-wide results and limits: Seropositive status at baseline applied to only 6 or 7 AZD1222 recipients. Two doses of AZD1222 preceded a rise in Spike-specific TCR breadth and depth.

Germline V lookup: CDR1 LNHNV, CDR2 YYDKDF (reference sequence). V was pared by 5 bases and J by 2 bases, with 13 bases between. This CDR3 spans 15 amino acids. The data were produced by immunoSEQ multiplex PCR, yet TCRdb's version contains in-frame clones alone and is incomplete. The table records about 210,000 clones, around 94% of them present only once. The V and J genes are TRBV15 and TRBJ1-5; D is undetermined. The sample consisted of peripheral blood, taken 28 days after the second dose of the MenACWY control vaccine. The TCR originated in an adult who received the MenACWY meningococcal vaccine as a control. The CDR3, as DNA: TGTGCCACCAGCGTCCAGTCATCGGGCAATCAGCCCCAGCATTTT. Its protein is CATSVQSSGNQPQHF.